The T cell receptor (beta chain) described here comes from a study of T cell changes during pregnancy in multiple sclerosis. Generated by immunoSEQ multiplex PCR, the TCRdb table keeps only in-frame clones and is missing some. Of approximately 130,000 clones listed, approximately 93% were seen once; the top ten hold roughly 5.7%. The receptor was derived from a female donor with multiple sclerosis, enrolled in a pregnancy study. This specimen was peripheral blood, taken before pregnancy.

DNA for the CDR3: TGTGCCAGCAGCTTAGGCAGGGGCTATAATTCACCCCTCCACTTT. Translating it yields CASSLGRGYNSPLHF. This chain links TRBV5-5 with TRBJ1-6; possibly TRBD1 for D (6 bases). CDR3 size: 15 residues. Germline V lookup: CDR1 SGHKS, CDR2 YYEKEE (reference sequence). Trimming shortened V by 2 bases and J by 3 bases, and 9 bases separated the two germline ends.